This entry lists 12 T cell receptor beta chains sequenced from one sample in a study of glioma-infiltrating T cells. Using RNA template, CDR3s of TCR alpha and beta were amplified with iRepertoire arm-PCR. TCRdb recomputed calls from the multiplex PCR reads with MiXCR, one row per CDR3 protein. Among approximately 190,000 distinct CDR3 sequences, about 32% were seen once, and the ten largest hold 20% to 25%. The material sequenced was glioma tissue, nonneoplastic brain tissue, or PBMCs (not recorded which). All receptors derive from a human donor with low-grade glioma or glioblastoma, undergoing nonglioma brain surgery, or in good health (not recorded which).

As regards this clonotype: Just one base apart from a much larger clone, this may be a read error. The chain recombines TRBV7-2 with TRBJ1-1; D may be TRBD1 (6 bases). This CDR3 is 15 amino acids long. The germline CDR1 and CDR2 sequences are SGHTA and FQGNSA. The CDR3 spells CASSLRGAWGTKAFF. The DNA for the CDR3 is TGTGCCAGCAGCCTCCGGGGGGCTTGGGGCACTAAAGCTTTCTTT.

This clonotype came up many times. This chain connects TRBV3-1 to TRBJ2-5; 12 nucleotides agree with TRBD2. Germline values: CDR1 LGHDT, CDR2 YNNKEL (reference sequence). This CDR3 is built from 16 residues. The V gene end was trimmed by 2 bases and the J gene end by 5 bases; junction bases not matched to a gene: 6. CDR3 sequence (DNA): TGTGCCAGCAGCCAACGACTAGCGGGAGTACGCGAGACCCAGTACTTC. The encoded protein is CASSQRLAGVRETQYF.

This clonotype was recorded at least ten times. The chain employs TRBV12-3 or TRBV12-4 and TRBJ2-1, with TRBD1 as a possible D gene (5 bases). CDR3 length equals 14 residues. Deletions cut 3 bases from V and 4 bases from J, with 10 bases between. The CDR3 spells CASSFGAGYNEQFF. The CDR3 nucleotides read TGTGCCAGCAGTTTTGGGGCCGGATACAATGAGCAGTTCTTC.

The V gene is TRBV4-2, the J gene TRBJ2-7; 7 nucleotides align to TRBD1. This CDR3 has 18 amino acids. J gave up 3 bases and V 2 bases, and 16 bases lay outside the gene matches. Germline assignment: CDR1 LGHNA and CDR2 YNFKEQ. This CDR3 is CASSQSLIDRALDYEQYF. The CDR3 DNA reads as TGTGCCAGCAGCCAATCCTTGATCGACAGGGCACTCGACTACGAGCAGTACTTC.

At least ten counts were recorded for this clonotype. The V call is TRBV7-2, the J call TRBJ1-1; D perhaps matches TRBD1 (6 bases). Between the trimmed V and J ends, which lost 2 bases and 2 bases, there was a span of 12 bases. The CDR3 spans 15 residues. Per the germline V gene, CDR1 is SGHTA and CDR2 is FQGNSA. CDR3 DNA sequence: TGTGCCAGCAGCTTAAGGGGGGGGTACAACACTGAAGCTTTCTTT. It is translated as CASSLRGGYNTEAFF.

As for this clonotype: Given the absence of the conserved phenylalanine or tryptophan at the CDR3 end, a read error is likely. The gene calls are TRBV20-1 and TRBJ2-7; D gene ambiguous. The CDR3 runs 11 residues. Germline CDR1 and CDR2: DFQATT and SNEGSKA (reference sequence). Trimming removed 1 base at V and 9 bases at J, with 10 bases between. For the CDR3, the DNA is TGCAGTGCTAGAGTAGACCACGGGCAGTACTTA. It yields the protein CSARVDHGQYL.

Regarding this clonotype: At one end the junction does not follow the germline gene, possibly because of a read error. This chain uses TRBV4-1 with TRBJ2-1, with D tentatively TRBD2 (5 bases). The CDR3 extends over 17 amino acids. The germline V gene encodes CDR1 MGHRA and CDR2 YSYEKL. CDR3 sequence reads: CASSRLPSGDLYNEKFF. The DNA for the CDR3 is TGCGCCAGCAGCCGACTTCCAAGCGGAGATCTATACAATGAGAAGTTCTTC.

Remarks on this clonotype: A much larger clone is a single base away; this may be a read error. V is TRBV27 and J is TRBJ2-3; 9 bases are a match to TRBD2. With 6 bases clipped from V and 7 bases from J, the junction kept 11 bases outside the gene matches. The CDR3 totals 15 residues. Germline V lookup: CDR1 MNHEY, CDR2 SMNVEV (reference sequence). The CDR3 DNA sequence: TGTGCCAGCAGCCCCCGGACTAGCGAGACAAATACGCAGTATTTT. Its protein is CASSPRTSETNTQYF.

This clonotype was seen many times. V gene TRBV6-1 combines with J gene TRBJ2-2, with D perhaps matching TRBD2 (6 bases). Trimming shortened V by 5 bases and J by 9 bases, and 19 bases separated the two germline ends. This CDR3 is 15 amino acids long. Per germline, CDR1 MNHNS and CDR2 SASEGT. CDR3 protein: CASSRPGLINRELFF. CDR3 bases: TGTGCCAGCAGTCGTCCGGGACTTATCAACCGGGAGCTGTTTTTT.

There are many counts of this clonotype. The CDR3 sequence: CASSEVLHFYEQYF. In DNA form, the CDR3 reads TGTGCCAGCAGTGAGGTCCTACACTTCTACGAGCAGTACTTC. The chain links TRBV6-1 to TRBJ2-7; D gene ambiguous. Trimming took 3 bases from V and 3 from J, leaving 12 bases between them. The CDR3 has 14 amino acids. Germline V lookup: CDR1 MNHNS, CDR2 SASEGT.

There are many counts of this clonotype. The V and J genes are TRBV6-1 and TRBJ1-1, with D possibly being TRBD1 (6 bases). Germline values: CDR1 MNHNS, CDR2 SASEGT. V dropped 6 bases and J dropped 1 base, with 9 bases sitting between them. CDR3 length equals 13 residues. The CDR3 bases are TGTGCCAGCAGCTTGACAGGGAACACTGAAGCTTTCTTT. It specifies CASSLTGNTEAFF.

The sample holds many counts of this clonotype. The chain links TRBV4-3 to TRBJ2-7; perhaps TRBD2 as D (5 bases). This CDR3 region has 13 residues. Trimming removed 4 bases from V and 6 bases from J, with 13 bases in between. The germline CDR1 and CDR2 sequences are LGHNA and YSLEER. CDR3 protein: CASSPRTSAEQYF. DNA of the CDR3: TGCGCCAGCAGCCCGCGAACTAGTGCCGAGCAGTACTTC.